This T cell receptor beta chain was identified during a study of T cell responses to AZD1222 COVID-19 vaccine. Overall study: Second-dose intervals of approximately 4 or approximately 12 weeks were pooled.

Clones were read by immunoSEQ multiplex PCR, and TCRdb kept only the in-frame ones, dropping some. Among roughly 100,000 clones, about 88% were seen once, and the ten largest hold approximately 18%. To note about this clone: What it recognizes is unknown.

Notes on the study in general: There were mostly white British donors and more females than males, and clonal diversity was possibly underestimated. Spike-specific TCR repertoires showed rising breadth and depth after two AZD1222 doses.

Germline CDR1 is ENHRY and CDR2 is SYGVKD. CDR3 size: 12 residues. V lost 9 bases to trimming and J lost 3 bases, with 11 bases between them. The V and J genes are TRBV10-3 and TRBJ1-1, with D uncertain. The TCR was taken from an adult in good health. The specimen was peripheral blood, collected on day 0 of AZD1222 vaccination. Here the CDR3 DNA reads TGTGCCATTTCTTCATCTGACACTGAAGCTTTCTTT. This codes for CAISSSDTEAFF.